The 7 T cell receptor beta chains below all came from one sample that was sequenced in a study of shared T cell receptors in the human thymus. The data were produced by immunoSEQ multiplex PCR, yet TCRdb's version contains in-frame clones alone and is incomplete. The table shows hundreds of thousands of clones, with 70% to 90% occurring only once. The sample also formed part of further work on human thymus T cells.

What was sequenced was thymocytes. These TCRs come from a boy under three years old with a congenital heart defect.

The J gene is TRBJ2-1, the V gene TRBV5-1; 8 positions agree with TRBD1. The CDR3 spans 16 residues. Germline V CDR1 and CDR2: SGHRS, YFSETQ. With 4 bases clipped from V and 4 bases from J, the junction kept 10 bases outside the gene matches. The CDR3 nucleotides read TGCGCCAGCAGCCCGGCGGGACAGGTTCTTTACAATGAGCAGTTCTTC. This encodes CASSPAGQVLYNEQFF. Full variable domain (outside the CDR3, taken from reference TRBV5-1 and TRBJ2-1): KAGVTQTPRYLIKTRGQQVTLSCSPISGHRSVSWYQQTPGQGLQFLFEYFSETQRNKGNFPGRFSGRQFSNSRSEMNVSTLELGDSALYLCASSPAGQVLYNEQFFGPGTRLTVL.

This clone was seen once. V is TRBV4-3 and J is TRBJ1-6; no definite D call. Between the trimmed V and J ends, which lost 1 base and 8 bases, there was a span of 15 bases. The CDR3 is 16 amino acids. Germline-derived CDR1 and CDR2 are LGHNA and YSLEER. The CDR3 bases are TGCGCCAGCAGCCAAGTTTTCTCGATAGCCTATTCACCCCTCCACTTT. Translated: CASSQVFSIAYSPLHF.

The chain carries TRBV19 and TRBJ1-5; D possibly corresponds to TRBD1 (5 bases). The V gene's germline CDR1 is LNHDA and CDR2 SQIVND (reference sequence). The CDR3 is 19 residues long. The V end lost 9 bases, the J end lost 4 bases, and 31 bases lay between the germline ends. DNA of the CDR3: TGTGCCAGCGACGAAGAAGGGAATCAAAATTTGGGGCTAAATCAGCCCCAGCATTTT. Residues: CASDEEGNQNLGLNQPQHF.

Note on this clone: Other DNA sequences in the same sample also yield this CDR3. CDR3 sequence reads: CASSYRGEYGYTF. The CDR3 nucleotides read TGTGCCAGCAGTTATCGGGGTGAATATGGCTACACCTTC. This chain connects TRBV6-5 to TRBJ1-2; D is undetermined. V lost 3 bases to trimming and J lost 5 bases, with 10 bases between them. Germline values: CDR1 MNHEY, CDR2 SVGAGI. CDR3 length equals 13 residues.

The chain carries TRBV10-3 and TRBJ2-7; 7 bases line up with TRBD2. Germline assignment: CDR1 ENHRY and CDR2 SYGVKD. This CDR3 is 18 amino acids long. With 5 bases clipped from V and 2 bases from J, the junction kept 18 bases outside the gene matches. The CDR3 sequence is CAISRRAGVSRVAYEQYF. In DNA form, the CDR3 reads TGTGCCATCAGTAGGCGGGCGGGAGTTAGTCGGGTAGCCTACGAGCAGTACTTC.

This CDR3 reads CAWTATAGTSGDWGSYEQYF. The CDR3 nucleotides read TGTGCCTGGACTGCAACGGCCGGGACTAGCGGGGACTGGGGCTCCTACGAGCAGTACTTC. V gene TRBV30 combines with J gene TRBJ2-7; TRBD2 aligns across 13 bases. The CDR3 sequence is 20 residues long. Trimming cost V 4 bases and J 0 bases; bases outside gene matches: 18. CDR1 is GTSNPN and CDR2 is SVGIG in the germline V gene (reference sequence).

This chain uses TRBV2 with TRBJ1-1; D is perhaps TRBD1 (5 bases). Trimming shortened V by 1 base and J by 1 base, and 19 bases separated the two germline ends. This CDR3 comprises 18 residues. Germline V gene lookup returns CDR1 SNHLY and CDR2 FYNNEI. DNA of the CDR3: TGTGCCAGCAGTGAAGGGTTTCAGGGCTTTTGGTGGAACACTGAAGCTTTCTTT. It encodes CASSEGFQGFWWNTEAFF.